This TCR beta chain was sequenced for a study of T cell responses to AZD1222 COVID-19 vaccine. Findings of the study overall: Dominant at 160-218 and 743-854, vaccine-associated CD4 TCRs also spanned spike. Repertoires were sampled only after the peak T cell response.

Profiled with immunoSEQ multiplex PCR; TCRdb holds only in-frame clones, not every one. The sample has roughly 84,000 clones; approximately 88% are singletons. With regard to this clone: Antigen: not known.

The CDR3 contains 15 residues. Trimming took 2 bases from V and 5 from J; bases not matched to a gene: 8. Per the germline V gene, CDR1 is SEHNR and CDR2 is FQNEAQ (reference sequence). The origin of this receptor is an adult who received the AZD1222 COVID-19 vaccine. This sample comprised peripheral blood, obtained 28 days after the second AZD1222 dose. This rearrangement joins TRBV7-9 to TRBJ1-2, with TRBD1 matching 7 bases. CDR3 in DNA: TGTGCCAGCAGCTTACCCTCAGGGGGGGAATATGGCTACACCTTC. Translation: CASSLPSGGEYGYTF.